These T cell receptor beta chains were read from a single sample in a study of shared clonotypes between healthy human individuals. Sequencing used immunoSEQ multiplex PCR; TCRdb keeps in-frame clones, though not all of them. This sample has about 580,000 clones, with 95% to 98% found just once. The sample taken for sequencing was naive CD8+ T cells sorted from blood. The receptors were gathered from a man aged 30-40 years in good health. Each CDR3 is given with its conserved first and last residue. A D gene is named only where the DNA matches it firmly. The size entry is marked missing in some rows and otherwise reads once, few, many or a size class.

TRBV7-2	-	TRBJ2-7	-	CASSLPLLSYEQYF	TGTGCCAGCAGCTTACCACTGCTTTCCTACGAGCAGTACTTC
TRBV6-1	-	TRBJ2-3	-	CASSTSGNTDTQYF	TGTGCCAGCAGTACCTCAGGTAACACAGATACGCAGTATTTT
TRBV5-6	TRBD1	TRBJ1-2	-	CASSSGRTGGDYGYTF	TGTGCCAGCAGCTCCGGCCGGACAGGGGGCGACTATGGCTACACCTTC
TRBV5-1	TRBD1	TRBJ2-7	-	CASSPRDSLYEQYF	TGCGCCAGCAGCCCCCGGGACAGCTTATACGAGCAGTACTTC
TRBV11-2	TRBD2	TRBJ2-2	-	CASSTLPPSGGYTGELFF	TGTGCCAGCAGCACCCTACCCCCTAGCGGGGGATACACCGGGGAGCTGTTTTTT
TRBV7-6	-	TRBJ2-1	-	CASSPSNNEQFF	TGTGCCAGCAGCCCATCTAACAATGAGCAGTTCTTC
TRBV5-4	TRBD2	TRBJ2-1	-	CASSPGLAGPRGDEQFF	TGTGCCAGCAGCCCCGGACTAGCCGGGCCTCGGGGTGATGAGCAGTTCTTC
TRBV11-2	TRBD2	TRBJ2-3	-	CASRESGIKIDTQYF	TGTGCCAGCAGAGAAAGCGGGATAAAGATAGATACGCAGTATTTT
TRBV5-1	-	TRBJ2-7	once	CASSLGRDGREQYF	TGCGCCAGCAGCTTAGGCAGGGATGGGAGAGAGCAGTACTTC
TRBV7-8	-	TRBJ1-4	-	CASSFRSLREKLFF	TGTGCCAGCAGCTTCAGGTCCCTACGTGAAAAACTGTTTTTT
TRBV27	-	TRBJ1-5	-	CASSFDRSGQPQHF	TGTGCCAGCAGTTTCGACAGGTCGGGACAGCCCCAGCATTTT
TRBV7-6	TRBD1	TRBJ2-2	-	CASSHSGTGAWELFF	TGTGCCAGCAGCCATAGCGGGACAGGGGCTTGGGAGCTGTTTTTT
TRBV4-3	-	TRBJ1-4	-	CASSRTRPTNEKLFF	TGCGCCAGCAGCCGTACGAGACCAACTAATGAAAAACTGTTTTTT
TRBV7-2	TRBD2	TRBJ2-7	once	CASSLTSVESEQYF	TGTGCCAGCAGCCTAACTAGCGTGGAGTCCGAGCAGTACTTC
TRBV5-1	-	TRBJ2-7	-	CASSLGLGLAYEQYF	TGCGCCAGCAGCTTGGGATTAGGGTTGGCCTACGAGCAGTACTTC
TRBV27	-	TRBJ1-2	-	CASSPGTGNSGYGYTF	TGTGCCAGCAGTCCCGGGACGGGGAATTCGGGTTATGGCTACACCTTC
TRBV28	-	TRBJ2-1	-	CASSSRGLAQEGFF	TGTGCCAGCAGTTCCCGTGGGCTAGCCCAGGAGGGCTTCTTC
TRBV29-1	-	TRBJ2-5	-	CSVGLREETQYF	TGCAGCGTTGGACTAAGGGAAGAGACCCAGTACTTC
TRBV2	TRBD1	TRBJ2-3	-	CASSGDRGGLTDTQYF	TGTGCCAGCAGCGGGGACAGGGGGGGATTGACAGATACGCAGTATTTT
TRBV10-3	TRBD1	TRBJ2-4	-	CAISPDRDQNIQYF	TGTGCCATCAGCCCTGACAGGGACCAAAACATTCAGTACTTC
TRBV29-1	-	TRBJ1-1	-	CSFWWGTEAFF	TGCAGCTTCTGGTGGGGCACTGAAGCTTTCTTT
TRBV29-1	TRBD2	TRBJ2-5	-	CSVERLAGERTQETQYF	TGCAGCGTTGAAAGACTAGCGGGAGAGAGAACCCAAGAGACCCAGTACTTC
TRBV6-6	-	TRBJ1-1	-	CASGGRGNTEAFF	TGTGCCAGCGGGGGTAGGGGGAACACTGAAGCTTTCTTT
TRBV29-1	-	TRBJ2-2	-	CSVVSGVDTGELFF	TGCAGCGTTGTCTCGGGGGTCGACACCGGGGAGCTGTTTTTT
TRBV28	-	TRBJ2-5	-	CASSLWREETQYF	TGTGCCAGCAGTTTATGGCGTGAGGAGACCCAGTACTTC
TRBV7-9	-	TRBJ1-2	-	CASSSFGTANGYTF	TGTGCCAGCAGCTCATTCGGTACGGCCAATGGCTACACCTTC
TRBV6-4	TRBD2	TRBJ2-7	-	CASETSGRAPYEQYF	TGTGCCAGCGAGACTAGCGGGAGGGCCCCATACGAGCAGTACTTC
TRBV7-8	-	TRBJ2-1	-	CASSLGGYEQFF	TGTGCCAGCAGCTTAGGGGGTTATGAGCAGTTCTTC
TRBV6-1	-	TRBJ2-5	-	CASSEEGFQETQYF	TGTGCCAGCAGTGAAGAAGGGTTCCAAGAGACCCAGTACTTC
TRBV7-9	-	TRBJ1-1	few	CASSRVGETEAFF	TGTGCCAGCAGCAGGGTAGGAGAAACTGAAGCTTTCTTT
TRBV11-2	-	TRBJ1-5	-	CASSLDRASNQPQHF	TGTGCCAGCAGCTTAGATCGGGCTAGCAATCAGCCCCAGCATTTT
TRBV6-5	-	TRBJ1-1	-	CASSPGPAGTEAFF	TGTGCCAGCAGTCCGGGCCCGGCGGGCACTGAAGCTTTCTTT
TRBV5-6	-	TRBJ2-5	-	CASSFRAQETQYF	TGTGCCAGCAGCTTCCGGGCTCAAGAGACCCAGTACTTC
TRBV27	-	TRBJ2-3	-	CASSLMATADTQYF	TGTGCCAGCAGTTTAATGGCCACGGCAGATACGCAGTATTTT
TRBV6-5	TRBD1	TRBJ2-3	-	CASSGDRATDTQYF	TGTGCCAGCAGTGGGGACAGGGCCACAGATACGCAGTATTTT
TRBV27	TRBD2	TRBJ2-2	-	CASSLWLAGGNTGELFF	TGTGCCAGCAGTTTATGGCTAGCGGGAGGGAACACCGGGGAGCTGTTTTTT
TRBV18	-	TRBJ2-7	-	CASSLEGPYEQYF	TGTGCCAGCTCCTTGGAGGGGCCCTACGAGCAGTACTTC
TRBV11-2	-	TRBJ2-2	-	CASSLAVSPNTGELFF	TGTGCCAGCAGCTTAGCAGTTAGCCCTAACACCGGGGAGCTGTTTTTT
TRBV28	TRBD1	TRBJ1-1	few	CASSSTGGQATEAFF	TGTGCCAGCAGTTCCACAGGGGGCCAAGCCACTGAAGCTTTCTTT
TRBV6-5	TRBD2	TRBJ2-7	-	CASSYLISGLPYEQYF	TGTGCCAGCAGTTACCTTATTAGCGGGTTACCCTACGAGCAATACTTC
TRBV7-2	-	TRBJ2-3	-	CASSLHPFTRDTDTQYF	TGTGCCAGCAGCCTTCACCCGTTCACTCGTGACACAGATACGCAGTATTTT
TRBV7-8	-	TRBJ1-1	-	CASSLRAMNTEAFF	TGTGCCAGCAGCTTAAGGGCCATGAACACTGAAGCTTTCTTT
TRBV6-4	TRBD1	TRBJ2-5	-	CASSDPCGTGNETQYF	TGTGCCAGCAGTGACCCATGTGGGACAGGGAACGAGACCCAGTACTTC
TRBV7-2	TRBD1	TRBJ2-1	-	CASSSRGRTYNEQFF	TGTGCCAGCAGCTCCAGGGGGCGCACCTACAATGAGCAGTTCTTC
TRBV7-3	-	TRBJ2-7	-	CASSPPPVSALNHCEQYF	TGTGCCAGCAGCCCGCCCCCCGTGTCGGCCTTAAACCATTGCGAGCAGTACTTC
TRBV11-1	TRBD1	TRBJ1-5	-	CASSQRGEDREDDQPQHF	TGTGCCAGCAGCCAAAGGGGAGAGGACAGGGAGGATGATCAGCCCCAGCATTTT
TRBV5-1	-	TRBJ2-3	-	CASSWSGGTSTDTQYF	TGCGCCAGCAGCTGGAGCGGAGGGACTAGCACAGATACGCAGTATTTT
TRBV11-2	-	TRBJ2-1	-	CASRPGTGGEIDNEQFF	TGTGCCAGCAGACCCGGTACTGGTGGGGAGATAGACAATGAGCAGTTCTTC
TRBV29-1	-	TRBJ2-7	-	CSVDGGTVSEQYF	TGCAGCGTTGACGGGGGGACAGTTTCCGAGCAGTACTTC